This note documents a single TCR beta chain sequence. From germline, CDR1 is KGHSH and CDR2 LQKENI. V gave up 6 bases and J gave up 5 bases; unmatched junction bases: 9. This CDR3 region has 15 residues. The record originates from a study of blood T cell repertoires in COVID-19. Study at large: The United States, Italy and Spain provided the acute and convalescent COVID-19 samples. The cDNA or gDNA used as material had been derived from T cells, B-cell-depleted T cells, or PBMCs.

Original handling: Reference gene primer amplification in the assay estimated nucleated cell counts. This table comes from immunoSEQ multiplex PCR, and its TCRdb copy is limited to in-frame clones, with some not included. The V and J calls and the clone size are those of that table, but D and trimming were determined from the DNA. Here the sample spans about 120,000 clones, around 91% being singletons. The sample taken for sequencing was peripheral blood. The clonotype was recovered from a man between 65 and 79 years old with active or convalescent COVID-19. The J gene is TRBJ1-4, the V gene TRBV18, with 7 positions matching TRBD1. CDR3 sequence: CASSRTGTANEKLFF. CDR3 nucleotide sequence: TGTGCCAGCTCTCGAACCGGGACAGCGAATGAAAAACTGTTTTTT.